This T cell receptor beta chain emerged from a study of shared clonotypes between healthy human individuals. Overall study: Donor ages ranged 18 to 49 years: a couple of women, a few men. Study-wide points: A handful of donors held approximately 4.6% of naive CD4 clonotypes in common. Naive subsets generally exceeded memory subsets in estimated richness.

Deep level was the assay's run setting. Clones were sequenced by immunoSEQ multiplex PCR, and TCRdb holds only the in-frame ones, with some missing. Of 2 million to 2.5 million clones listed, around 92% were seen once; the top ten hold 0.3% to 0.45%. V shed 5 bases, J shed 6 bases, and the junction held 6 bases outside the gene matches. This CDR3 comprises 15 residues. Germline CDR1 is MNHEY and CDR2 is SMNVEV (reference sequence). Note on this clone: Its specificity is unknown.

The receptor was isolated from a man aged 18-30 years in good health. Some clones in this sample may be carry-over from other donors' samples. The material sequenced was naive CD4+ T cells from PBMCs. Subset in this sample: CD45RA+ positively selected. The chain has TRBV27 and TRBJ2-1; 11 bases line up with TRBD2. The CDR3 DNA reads TGTGCCAGCAGTGACGATAGCGGGAGGGCCAATGAGCAGTTCTTC. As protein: CASSDDSGRANEQFF.